This T cell receptor (beta chain) appears in the sequencing data of a study of T-cell memory formation after mild COVID-19. Trimming at V came to 6 bases and at J to 9 bases, leaving 8 bases not matched to a gene. Germline V gene data show CDR1 as SGHRS and CDR2 as YFSETQ. CDR3 length: 13 residues. TCR alpha and TCR beta cDNA libraries with sample barcodes and UMIs came from 5'RACE using constant-segment primers. TCRdb passed the 5' RACE reads through MiXCR, listing each CDR3 protein once. Altogether roughly 35,000 distinct CDR3 sequences are present, under 25% being singletons, with the ten largest covering more than 1.5%. By share of the sample, this clonotype is medium-sized.

This receptor was obtained from an adult who had mild COVID-19 (a few samples of this study predate the infection). Cell type and time point are not known. The chain carries TRBV5-1 and TRBJ2-1; 8 positions agree with TRBD2. Sequencing was done on a sample of PBMCs or a T cell subset sorted from them (not recorded which). CDR3 in DNA: TGCGCCAGCACCCGGGGGGGGCCAGGTGAGCAGTTCTTC. This gives the protein CASTRGGPGEQFF.